These 22 T cell receptor beta chains originate from one sample sequenced in a study of siplizumab effects on memory and regulatory T cells. Data came from immunoSEQ multiplex PCR; TCRdb stores just in-frame clones and leaves some out. The profile shows 110,000 or so clones, under 95% of them singletons. Sequenced sample: Tregs sorted from blood. Receptors were obtained from a human donor in good health.

The chain has TRBV6-5 and TRBJ1-3; unclear D gene. This CDR3 spans 13 amino acids. V lost 6 bases and J 0 bases, leaving 6 bases between the germline ends. The germline V gene has CDR1 MNHEY and CDR2 SVGAGI. CDR3 in DNA: TGTGCCAGCAGCCTTCTCTCTGGAAACACCATATATTTT. As protein: CASSLLSGNTIYF.

The gene calls are TRBV5-1 and TRBJ2-1, with TRBD2 identical over 7 bases. V was pared by 1 base and J by 6 bases, with 4 bases of the junction left unmatched. CDR1 is SGHRS and CDR2 is YFSETQ in the germline V gene. The CDR3 has 14 residues. CDR3 residues: CASSLTGGPNEQFF. As DNA, the CDR3 is TGCGCCAGCAGCTTGACGGGGGGTCCCAATGAGCAGTTCTTC.

This chain joins TRBV19 and TRBJ2-5; the D call may be TRBD1 or TRBD2 (5 bases each). CDR1 and CDR2 from the germline V gene are LNHDA and SQIVND (reference sequence). V was shortened by 5 bases and J by 2 bases, with 9 bases between the two germline ends. This CDR3 has 13 amino acids. Written as DNA, the CDR3 is TGTGCCAGTAGTGTGGGACCGCAAGAGACCCAGTACTTC. Protein sequence: CASSVGPQETQYF.

The chain links TRBV6-6 to TRBJ1-2; 7 nucleotides agree with TRBD1. Trimming at V came to 6 bases and at J to 5 bases, leaving 9 bases not matched to a gene. The CDR3 is 14 residues long. Germline V gene sequence: CDR1 MNHNY, CDR2 SVGAGI (reference sequence). For the CDR3, the DNA is TGTGCCAGCAGATCCAGGGGGTCCTTATATGGCTACACCTTC. Amino acids: CASRSRGSLYGYTF.

The chain couples TRBV7-2 to TRBJ1-2; D not resolved. Trimming removed 0 bases at V and 8 bases at J, with 4 bases between. From germline, CDR1 is SGHTA and CDR2 FQGNSA. The CDR3 totals 11 residues. The CDR3 protein is CASSLARGYTF. The CDR3 DNA is TGTGCCAGCAGCTTAGCCAGAGGCTACACCTTC.

The V call is TRBV4-2, the J call TRBJ1-1; a weak D match, TRBD1 (5 bases). The CDR3 runs to 14 residues. V dropped 3 bases and J dropped 6 bases, with 14 bases sitting between them. The germline CDR1 and CDR2 sequences are LGHNA and YNFKEQ. The CDR3 protein is CASSQDDRDAEAFF. In DNA, the CDR3 is TGTGCCAGCAGCCAGGACGACCGGGACGCTGAAGCTTTCTTT.

The chain employs TRBV5-1 and TRBJ1-3; perhaps TRBD1 as D (5 bases). Germline V lookup: CDR1 SGHRS, CDR2 YFSETQ. CDR3 size: 17 residues. Trimming stripped 1 base from V and 0 bases from J, with 14 bases between. CDR3 protein: CASSLYNRTSSGNTIYF. The DNA for the CDR3 is TGCGCCAGCAGCTTGTATAATCGGACAAGCTCTGGAAACACCATATATTTT.

The rearrangement uses TRBV18 and TRBJ2-5, with 7 positions matching TRBD2. The CDR3 runs 16 residues. V dropped 2 bases and J dropped 1; count of bases not matched to a gene: 7. Germline V gene sequence: CDR1 KGHSH, CDR2 LQKENI. CDR3 coding DNA: TGTGCCAGCTCACCATTTGGCGGGGGAATCCAAGAGACCCAGTACTTC. Amino acids: CASSPFGGGIQETQYF.

CDR3 sequence: CAISKGFEQFF. The CDR3 nucleotides are TGTGCCATCAGTAAGGGTTTTGAGCAGTTCTTC. The chain uses TRBV10-3 and TRBJ2-1; D is undetermined. The CDR3 is 11 amino acids. V gave up 5 bases and J gave up 9 bases, with 8 bases separating them. Germline-derived CDR1 and CDR2 are ENHRY and SYGVKD.

The chain has TRBV9 and TRBJ2-2; the D gene is possibly TRBD1 (5 bases). V lost 0 bases and J lost 0, with 9 bases in between. Per the germline V gene, CDR1 is SGDLS and CDR2 is YYNGEE. This CDR3 is built from 16 residues. The DNA of the CDR3 is TGTGCCAGCAGCGTAGGTAGGGGCGCGAACACCGGGGAGCTGTTTTTT. Translated, it gives CASSVGRGANTGELFF.

This clone was recorded only once. The chain joins TRBV10-1 to TRBJ2-3; TRBD2 matches 14 bases. The CDR3 totals 15 residues. Germline V CDR1 and CDR2: WNHNN, SYGVQD (reference sequence). Trimming took 6 bases from V and 5 from J; bases not matched to a gene: 4. The CDR3 loop reads CASRPGTSGRDTQYF. CDR3 nucleotide sequence: TGCGCCAGCAGACCCGGGACTAGCGGGAGAGATACGCAGTATTTT.

This chain uses TRBV28 with TRBJ1-3, with 7 bases that match TRBD1. CDR3 length: 16 residues. From germline, CDR1 is MDHEN and CDR2 SYDVKM. With 1 base clipped from V and 0 bases from J, the junction kept 3 bases outside the gene matches. The CDR3 protein is CASSLFRQGSGNTIYF. As DNA, the CDR3 is TGTGCCAGCAGTTTATTCAGACAGGGCTCTGGAAACACCATATATTTT.

V gene TRBV4-2 combines with J gene TRBJ2-4, with TRBD2 matching over 12 bases. V shed 3 bases and J 8 bases; nucleotides not matched to a gene: 5. The CDR3 totals 15 residues. Germline lookup yields CDR1 LGHNA and CDR2 YNFKEQ. This CDR3 reads CASSQASGGGDIQYF. In nucleotides, the CDR3 is TGTGCCAGCAGCCAGGCTAGCGGGGGGGGTGACATTCAGTACTTC.

The chain carries TRBV4-1 and TRBJ2-7; D is unresolved. There are 14 residues in the CDR3. V was pared by 1 base and J by 0 bases, with 7 bases between. CDR1 and CDR2 from the germline V gene are MGHRA and YSYEKL. For the CDR3, the DNA is TGCGCCAGCAGCCAAGGGGCCAACTCCTACGAGCAGTACTTC. Protein: CASSQGANSYEQYF.

This clone turned up a few times. This rearrangement joins TRBV23-1 to TRBJ2-5; 8 nucleotides line up with TRBD1. TRBV23-1 is an open reading frame whose function is uncertain. The V gene end was trimmed by 2 bases and the J gene end by 5 bases; junction bases not matched to a gene: 1. This CDR3 region has 13 residues. The CDR3 reads CASSQRQGETQYF. For the CDR3, the DNA is TGCGCCAGCAGTCAAAGACAGGGGGAGACCCAGTACTTC.

This clone is a singleton in its sample. The chain has TRBV11-3 and TRBJ2-3; D is uncertain. The CDR3 sequence is 14 residues long. V lost 1 base to trimming and J lost 2 bases, with 7 bases between them. Germline lookup yields CDR1 SGHNT and CDR2 YENEEA. The CDR3 region has the DNA TGTGCCAGCAGCTTAGTCGGACCCACAGATACGCAGTATTTT. It yields the protein CASSLVGPTDTQYF.

The chain has TRBV7-2 and TRBJ1-3; D not certain. Germline CDR1 SGHTA, CDR2 FQGNSA. The germline V and J ends were trimmed by 4 bases and 1 base, with 17 bases remaining between them. The CDR3 runs to 17 residues. CDR3 amino acids: CASSYDPYLFSGNTIYF. The CDR3 DNA sequence: TGTGCCAGCAGCTACGACCCTTATCTATTTTCTGGAAACACCATATATTTT.

This chain uses TRBV7-9 with TRBJ2-1; D is undetermined. Looked up from germline, CDR1 is SEHNR and CDR2 is FQNEAQ (reference sequence). CDR3 length: 15 amino acids. Trimming stripped 6 bases from V and 5 bases from J, with 17 bases between. This chain's CDR3 is CASSTSGVYHNEQFF. The DNA for the CDR3 is TGTGCCAGCAGTACGTCCGGCGTTTACCACAATGAGCAGTTCTTC.

The CDR3 is CASSLAHEKGMIGPPSGNTIYF. The DNA for the CDR3 is TGCGCCAGCAGCTTGGCCCACGAAAAAGGCATGATCGGACCTCCTTCTGGAAACACCATATATTTT. The rearrangement joins TRBV5-1 to TRBJ1-3; D ambiguous. The CDR3 has 22 residues. Germline CDR1 is SGHRS and CDR2 is YFSETQ. Trimming stripped 0 bases from V and 1 base from J, with 29 bases between.

The CDR3 protein is CASSYRGSAYEQYF. As DNA, the CDR3 is TGCGCCAGCAGCTACAGGGGTTCAGCCTACGAGCAGTACTTC. V and J are TRBV5-1 and TRBJ2-7, with 7 bases that match TRBD1. Looked up from germline, CDR1 is SGHRS and CDR2 is YFSETQ. V lost 3 bases, J lost 2 bases, and 5 bases stayed unmatched. This CDR3 has 14 amino acids.

The genes are TRBV14 and TRBJ2-4; D call uncertain. Looked up from germline, CDR1 is SGHDN and CDR2 is FVKESK. V was clipped by 3 bases and J by 8 bases, with 8 bases between them. The length of the CDR3 is 12 residues. CDR3 nucleotides: TGTGCCAGCAGCCACGGTCTACACATTCAGTACTTC. It yields the protein CASSHGLHIQYF.

CDR3 coding DNA: TGTGCCAGTAGTAAGGTATCTAACAGCGTGGGCTACGAGCAGTACTTC. Translation gives CASSKVSNSVGYEQYF. The rearrangement links TRBV19 to TRBJ2-7; D ambiguous. Germline CDR1 LNHDA, CDR2 SQIVND (reference sequence). The CDR3 covers 16 residues. Trimming cost V 4 bases and J 3 bases, with 19 bases left between them.